This T cell receptor beta chain was sequenced in a study of low-dose radiotherapy and immunotherapy resistance in tumors. Study overall: Those assigned to Cohort 2 were treated with 1 Gy per fraction every two weeks (13 Gy in total over 26 weeks). Intravenous ipilimumab 1 mg/kg every six weeks was given with nivolumab 240 mg every two weeks. Every two weeks, one day ahead of radiation and immunotherapy, cyclophosphamide 200 mg/m2 was given (intravenously).

TRAV and TRBV primers primed cDNA for both TCRalpha and TCRbeta. The PCR that amplified TCRs ran for around 20 cycles, relying on a constant-region primer and a V-primer adapter. MiXCR, applied by TCRdb to the reads, yields one record per CDR3 protein. This sample has tens of thousands of distinct CDR3 sequences, with more than 7.5% found just once. There are many counts of this clonotype. As for time point: before trial treatment. Donors received nivolumab, ipilimumab, aspirin, low-dose cyclophosphamide and low-dose radiotherapy. This CDR3 contains 16 residues. J was trimmed by 5 bases and V by 8 bases; bases with no gene match: 14. CDR1 and CDR2 (germline): MDHEN, SYDVKM.

The sequence was obtained from a male donor with prostate cancer. Sequences were derived from PBMCs, sampled before treatment. The chain carries TRBV28 and TRBJ2-3; 9 nucleotides line up with TRBD1. CDR3 sequence reads: CASSRGWGQGGDTQYF. In DNA, the CDR3 is TGTGCCAGCTCAAGGGGTTGGGGACAGGGAGGAGATACGCAGTATTTT. Drawing the rest from reference TRBV28 and TRBJ2-3, the complete variable domain is DVKVTQSSRYLVKRTGEKVFLECVQDMDHENMFWYRQDPGLGLRLIYFSYDVKMKEKGDIPEGYSVSREKKERFSLILESASTNQTSMYLCASSRGWGQGGDTQYFGPGTRLTVL.